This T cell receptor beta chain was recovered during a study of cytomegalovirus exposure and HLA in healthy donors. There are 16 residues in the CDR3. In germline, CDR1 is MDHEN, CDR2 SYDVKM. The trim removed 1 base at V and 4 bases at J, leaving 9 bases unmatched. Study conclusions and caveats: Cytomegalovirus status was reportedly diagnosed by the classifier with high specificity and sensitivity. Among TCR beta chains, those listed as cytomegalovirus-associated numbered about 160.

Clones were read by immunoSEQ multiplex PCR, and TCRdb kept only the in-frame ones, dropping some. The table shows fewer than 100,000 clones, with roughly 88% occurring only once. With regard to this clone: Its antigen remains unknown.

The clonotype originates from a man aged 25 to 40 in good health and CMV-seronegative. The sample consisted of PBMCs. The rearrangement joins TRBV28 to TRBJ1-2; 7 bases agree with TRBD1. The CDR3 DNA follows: TGTGCCAGCAGTTTATTAACTACAGGGGAGAGCTATGGCTACACCTTC. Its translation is CASSLLTTGESYGYTF.